This T cell receptor (beta chain) was recorded in a study of T cell responses to AZD1222 COVID-19 vaccine. Whole-study results and caveats: All repertoire sampling was performed exclusively after the peak T cell response. Reports indicate that nearly half of spike-specific TCRs are directed at unmutated variant regions.

About this clone itself: Its target is not known.

Using immunoSEQ multiplex PCR, the repertoire was profiled, and TCRdb retains in-frame clones only, with some absent. Here the sample spans more than 140,000 clones, roughly nine tenths being singletons. Germline loops: CDR1 MDHEN, CDR2 SYDVKM. The CDR3 consists of 16 residues. V lost 8 bases, J lost 0 bases, and 17 bases lay in between. This TCR was sampled from an adult in good health. The rearrangement links TRBV28 to TRBJ1-5; the D gene is possibly TRBD1 (5 bases). This specimen was peripheral blood, taken on day 0 of AZD1222 vaccination. In DNA, the CDR3 is TGTGCCAGCCTTCGGGGGGGGGTGATTAGCAATCAGCCCCAGCATTTT. Amino acids: CASLRGGVISNQPQHF. The variable domain in full, completed from reference TRBV28 and TRBJ1-5, reads DVKVTQSSRYLVKRTGEKVFLECVQDMDHENMFWYRQDPGLGLRLIYFSYDVKMKEKGDIPEGYSVSREKKERFSLILESASTNQTSMYLCASLRGGVISNQPQHFGDGTRLSIL.